These T cell receptor beta chains were read from a single sample in a study of blood T cell repertoires in COVID-19. Assay used: immunoSEQ multiplex PCR; TCRdb lists only in-frame clones, some missing. The top ten hold roughly 28% of the sample, which has 150,000 to 200,000 clones, roughly 85% seen once. The sample comprised peripheral blood. These receptors were obtained from a woman aged 65 to 85 with acute or convalescent COVID-19. The CDR3 runs from the conserved cysteine through the conserved F or W. The D gene is left open where the match is weak. A row's size may be missing; if present it is once, few, many or a size class.

V gene: TRBV19
CDR3 length: 14
D gene: NA
clone size: NA
J gene: TRBJ2-1
CDR3 DNA: TGTGCCAGTAGTGCTCTGGCAGTTTACAATGAGCAGTTCTTC
CDR3 protein: CASSALAVYNEQFF

V gene: TRBV7-9
CDR3 length: 19
D gene: NA
clone size: NA
J gene: TRBJ2-2
CDR3 DNA: TGTGCCAGCAGCTTAGCGAGGTTGGCGCAGACCTCGGGCACCGGGGAGCTGTTTTTT
CDR3 protein: CASSLARLAQTSGTGELFF

V gene: TRBV5-1
CDR3 length: 13
D gene: NA
clone size: NA
J gene: TRBJ2-7
CDR3 DNA: TGCGCCAGCAGCTTGGATGACGTGTCGACTCCAAACTTC
CDR3 protein: CASSLDDVSTPNF

V gene: TRBV5-4
CDR3 length: 15
D gene: TRBD1
clone size: NA
J gene: TRBJ2-5
CDR3 DNA: TGTGCCAGCAGCAGGGGACAGGGGTCTGGAGAGACCCAGTACTTC
CDR3 protein: CASSRGQGSGETQYF

V gene: TRBV19
CDR3 length: 17
D gene: TRBD1
clone size: NA
J gene: TRBJ1-4
CDR3 DNA: TGTGCCAGTAGTATTGGACAGGGGCCAGACTCTAATGAAAAACTGTTTTTT
CDR3 protein: CASSIGQGPDSNEKLFF

V gene: TRBV18
CDR3 length: 16
D gene: TRBD1
clone size: NA
J gene: TRBJ1-1
CDR3 DNA: TGTGCCAGCTCACCCTTCCCGACAGGGATGAACACTGAAGCTTTCTTT
CDR3 protein: CASSPFPTGMNTEAFF

V gene: TRBV11-1
CDR3 length: 15
D gene: TRBD2
clone size: NA
J gene: TRBJ2-1
CDR3 DNA: TGTGCCAGCAGCTTAAATAGCGGGAGGGGTGATGAGCAGTTCTTC
CDR3 protein: CASSLNSGRGDEQFF

V gene: TRBV19
CDR3 length: 14
D gene: NA
clone size: NA
J gene: TRBJ2-2
CDR3 DNA: TGTGCCAGTAGTATGGGGCGGAACACCGGGGAGCTGTTTTTT
CDR3 protein: CASSMGRNTGELFF

V gene: TRBV18
CDR3 length: 16
D gene: NA
clone size: NA
J gene: TRBJ2-3
CDR3 DNA: TGTGCCAGCTCACCGAGAATCGGTGGGGGGACAGATACGCAGTATTTT
CDR3 protein: CASSPRIGGGTDTQYF

V gene: TRBV3-1/TRBV3-2
CDR3 length: 12
D gene: NA
clone size: NA
J gene: TRBJ1-5
CDR3 DNA: TGTGCCAGCAGCCACGGTGAGCAGCCCCAGCATTTT
CDR3 protein: CASSHGEQPQHF

V gene: TRBV21-1
CDR3 length: 15
D gene: NA
clone size: many
J gene: TRBJ1-6
CDR3 DNA: TGTGCCAGCAGCAAAGGGGGCATCCAGGGGAATTCCCTCCACTTT
CDR3 protein: CASSKGGIQGNSLHF

V gene: TRBV2
CDR3 length: 15
D gene: NA
clone size: few
J gene: TRBJ2-3
CDR3 DNA: TGTGCCACCGGGGGGCAATCCCCCTTCACAGATACGCAGTATTTT
CDR3 protein: CATGGQSPFTDTQYF

V gene: TRBV15
CDR3 length: 14
D gene: NA
clone size: NA
J gene: TRBJ2-7
CDR3 DNA: TGTGCCACCAGCAGAGCGGGTCTGAAATACGAGCAGTACTTC
CDR3 protein: CATSRAGLKYEQYF

V gene: TRBV7-2
CDR3 length: 14
D gene: NA
clone size: NA
J gene: TRBJ1-1
CDR3 DNA: TGTGCCAGCAGCTTAGGTACGGGATCCACTGAAGCTTTCTTT
CDR3 protein: CASSLGTGSTEAFF

V gene: TRBV5-1
CDR3 length: 14
D gene: NA
clone size: NA
J gene: TRBJ1-1
CDR3 DNA: TGCGCCAGCAGCCCGTCCCGCCAGGTGACTGAAGCTTTCTTT
CDR3 protein: CASSPSRQVTEAFF

V gene: TRBV18
CDR3 length: 13
D gene: NA
clone size: NA
J gene: TRBJ2-7
CDR3 DNA: TGTGCCAGCTCACTGACCCGGGACTACGAGCAGTACTTC
CDR3 protein: CASSLTRDYEQYF

V gene: TRBV19
CDR3 length: 16
D gene: TRBD1
clone size: NA
J gene: TRBJ1-5
CDR3 DNA: TGTGCCAGTAGTCCACCGAGGGGGCAAGGCAATCAGCCCCAGCATTTT
CDR3 protein: CASSPPRGQGNQPQHF

V gene: TRBV19
CDR3 length: 16
D gene: TRBD2
clone size: NA
J gene: TRBJ2-5
CDR3 DNA: TGTGCCAGTAGCCCTCTAGCGGGAGGTCGAAAAGAGACCCAGTACTTC
CDR3 protein: CASSPLAGGRKETQYF

V gene: TRBV4-1
CDR3 length: 18
D gene: TRBD1
clone size: NA
J gene: TRBJ1-2
CDR3 DNA: TGCGCCAGCAGCCAATCCCCGGACAGGGGAGCAGTCGGCTATGGCTACACCTTC
CDR3 protein: CASSQSPDRGAVGYGYTF

V gene: TRBV29-1
CDR3 length: 14
D gene: NA
clone size: NA
J gene: TRBJ2-1
CDR3 DNA: TGCAGCGCACGGAGTCCGGGACTGTACAATGAGCAGTTCTTC
CDR3 protein: CSARSPGLYNEQFF

V gene: TRBV7-2
CDR3 length: 17
D gene: TRBD1
clone size: NA
J gene: TRBJ1-2
CDR3 DNA: TGTGCCAGCAGCTTAGAGGGGACAGTCCCACCCAACTATGGCTACACCTTC
CDR3 protein: CASSLEGTVPPNYGYTF

V gene: TRBV24-1
CDR3 length: 12
D gene: TRBD1
clone size: few
J gene: TRBJ2-7
CDR3 DNA: TGTGCCACCAGTGGGGGACAGGGAGAGCAGTACTTC
CDR3 protein: CATSGGQGEQYF

V gene: TRBV6-5
CDR3 length: 14
D gene: TRBD1
clone size: NA
J gene: TRBJ1-1
CDR3 DNA: TGTGCCAGCAGTTTACGGACAGGGAACACTGAAGCTTTCTTT
CDR3 protein: CASSLRTGNTEAFF

V gene: TRBV3-1/TRBV3-2
CDR3 length: 13
D gene: NA
clone size: NA
J gene: TRBJ1-2
CDR3 DNA: TGTGCCAGCAGCCAAGAATGGGGGGACGGCTACACCTTC
CDR3 protein: CASSQEWGDGYTF

V gene: TRBV5-6
CDR3 length: 11
D gene: NA
clone size: NA
J gene: TRBJ2-7
CDR3 DNA: TGTGCCAGCAGCTTCAGGGTCGAGCAGTACTTC
CDR3 protein: CASSFRVEQYF

V gene: TRBV2
CDR3 length: 14
D gene: TRBD1
clone size: NA
J gene: TRBJ2-7
CDR3 DNA: TGTGCCAGCAGGGAGGACAGGGCCAGGGTCGAGCAGTACTTC
CDR3 protein: CASREDRARVEQYF

V gene: TRBV7-8
CDR3 length: 13
D gene: TRBD1
clone size: NA
J gene: TRBJ1-5
CDR3 DNA: TGTGCCAGCAGCGGGACAGCCAATCAGCCCCAGCATTTT
CDR3 protein: CASSGTANQPQHF

V gene: TRBV7-9
CDR3 length: 14
D gene: TRBD1
clone size: NA
J gene: TRBJ2-7
CDR3 DNA: TGTGCCAGCAGCCTTGACAGGGGGTCCTACGAGCAGTACTTC
CDR3 protein: CASSLDRGSYEQYF

V gene: TRBV11-3
CDR3 length: 15
D gene: NA
clone size: NA
J gene: TRBJ2-7
CDR3 DNA: TGTGCCAGCAGCTTAGGGGCCGCGAGCTCCTACGAGCAGTACTTC
CDR3 protein: CASSLGAASSYEQYF

V gene: TRBV27
CDR3 length: 15
D gene: TRBD1
clone size: NA
J gene: TRBJ1-3
CDR3 DNA: TGTGCCAGCAGTTTATCAGGGACAGGGCGAGGCACCATATATTTT
CDR3 protein: CASSLSGTGRGTIYF

V gene: TRBV6-1
CDR3 length: 14
D gene: NA
clone size: NA
J gene: TRBJ1-6
CDR3 DNA: TGTGCCAGCAGTGAAGCGCTGAGAAATTCACCCCTCCACTTT
CDR3 protein: CASSEALRNSPLHF

V gene: TRBV6-1
CDR3 length: 15
D gene: NA
clone size: NA
J gene: TRBJ1-4
CDR3 DNA: TGTGCCAGCAGTGAAGCATGGTTGAGTGGTGAAAAACTGTATTTT
CDR3 protein: CASSEAWLSGEKLYF

V gene: TRBV27
CDR3 length: 13
D gene: NA
clone size: NA
J gene: TRBJ2-3
CDR3 DNA: TGTGCCAGCAGTTTTTATTTCCCAGATACGCAGTATTTT
CDR3 protein: CASSFYFPDTQYF

V gene: TRBV25-1
CDR3 length: 14
D gene: TRBD2
clone size: NA
J gene: TRBJ2-5
CDR3 DNA: TGTGCCAGCAGCGGACTAGCGGGATGGGAGACCCAGTACTTC
CDR3 protein: CASSGLAGWETQYF

V gene: TRBV25-1
CDR3 length: 14
D gene: NA
clone size: NA
J gene: TRBJ1-6
CDR3 DNA: TGTGCCAGCAGTTCGGACAGAGAGAACTCACCCCTCCACTTT
CDR3 protein: CASSSDRENSPLHF

V gene: TRBV3-1/TRBV3-2
CDR3 length: 15
D gene: NA
clone size: NA
J gene: TRBJ1-4
CDR3 DNA: TGTGCCAGCAGCCAAGGGGTCAGGGGTGGTGAAAAACTGTTTTTT
CDR3 protein: CASSQGVRGGEKLFF

V gene: TRBV3-1/TRBV3-2
CDR3 length: 15
D gene: TRBD2
clone size: NA
J gene: TRBJ2-2
CDR3 DNA: TGTGCCAGCAGACCCGGACTAGCGGGGTCCGGGGAGCTGTTTTTT
CDR3 protein: CASRPGLAGSGELFF

V gene: TRBV5-1
CDR3 length: 13
D gene: TRBD1
clone size: NA
J gene: TRBJ1-4
CDR3 DNA: TGCGCCAGCAGATGGCAGGGGGATGAAAAACTGTTTTTT
CDR3 protein: CASRWQGDEKLFF

V gene: TRBV6-2/TRBV6-3
CDR3 length: 18
D gene: TRBD2
clone size: NA
J gene: TRBJ2-1
CDR3 DNA: TGTGCCAGCAGTTACCCAAGATCTAGCGGGCACTCCTACAATGAGCAGTTCTTC
CDR3 protein: CASSYPRSSGHSYNEQFF

V gene: TRBV10-3
CDR3 length: 14
D gene: TRBD2
clone size: NA
J gene: TRBJ2-7
CDR3 DNA: TGTGCCACGAGGGGGGGACTAGAGGGGAGCGAGCAGTACTTC
CDR3 protein: CATRGGLEGSEQYF

V gene: TRBV7-9
CDR3 length: 15
D gene: TRBD1
clone size: NA
J gene: TRBJ1-3
CDR3 DNA: TGTGCCAGCAGCCCGCCGGGACAGGGGGCGGACACCATATATTTT
CDR3 protein: CASSPPGQGADTIYF

V gene: TRBV3-1/TRBV3-2
CDR3 length: 13
D gene: NA
clone size: NA
J gene: TRBJ1-2
CDR3 DNA: TGTGCCAGCAGCCAAGATCAGGGGTATGGCTACACCTTC
CDR3 protein: CASSQDQGYGYTF

V gene: TRBV28
CDR3 length: 13
D gene: NA
clone size: NA
J gene: TRBJ1-4
CDR3 DNA: TGTGCCAGCAGTTTAATTCGAGGTGAAAAACTGTTTTTT
CDR3 protein: CASSLIRGEKLFF

V gene: TRBV5-1
CDR3 length: 15
D gene: TRBD2
clone size: NA
J gene: TRBJ2-1
CDR3 DNA: TGCGCCAGCAGCGGTGGACTAGCAGAAGTAAATGAGCAGTTCTTC
CDR3 protein: CASSGGLAEVNEQFF

V gene: TRBV6-5
CDR3 length: 13
D gene: TRBD1
clone size: NA
J gene: TRBJ1-6
CDR3 DNA: TGTGCCAGCAGGTACAGGGGTGGTTCACCCCTCCACTTT
CDR3 protein: CASRYRGGSPLHF

V gene: TRBV14
CDR3 length: 16
D gene: NA
clone size: NA
J gene: TRBJ2-7
CDR3 DNA: TGTGCCAGCAGCCAAGATTTTGCGCGGAGCTCCTACGAGCAGTACTTC
CDR3 protein: CASSQDFARSSYEQYF

V gene: TRBV5-1
CDR3 length: 15
D gene: TRBD1
clone size: NA
J gene: TRBJ2-7
CDR3 DNA: TGCGCCAGCAGCTGGACGACAGGGGGATCCTACGAGCAGTACTTC
CDR3 protein: CASSWTTGGSYEQYF

V gene: TRBV5-1
CDR3 length: 16
D gene: TRBD2
clone size: once
J gene: TRBJ2-1
CDR3 DNA: TGCGCCAGCAGCTTGGTTAGCGGGAGGGTGATCGATGAGCAGTTCTTC
CDR3 protein: CASSLVSGRVIDEQFF

V gene: TRBV11-3
CDR3 length: 14
D gene: NA
clone size: NA
J gene: TRBJ2-1
CDR3 DNA: TGTGCCAGCAGCTTATCAAGGGGATCCGATGAGCAGTTCTTC
CDR3 protein: CASSLSRGSDEQFF

V gene: TRBV4-1
CDR3 length: 15
D gene: TRBD1
clone size: NA
J gene: TRBJ2-7
CDR3 DNA: TGCGCCAGCAGCCAACCCGGACAGGGGAATTATGAGCAGTACTTC
CDR3 protein: CASSQPGQGNYEQYF

V gene: TRBV5-1
CDR3 length: 18
D gene: TRBD2
clone size: NA
J gene: TRBJ2-7
CDR3 DNA: TGCGCCAGCAGCCCAGGACTAGCGGGAGGTCTGAGCTCCTACGAGCAGTACTTC
CDR3 protein: CASSPGLAGGLSSYEQYF

V gene: TRBV10-3
CDR3 length: 15
D gene: NA
clone size: NA
J gene: TRBJ1-2
CDR3 DNA: TGTGCCATCAGTGAAAGGGACTTCGTCGGAGGTGGCTACACCTTC
CDR3 protein: CAISERDFVGGGYTF

V gene: TRBV18
CDR3 length: 15
D gene: TRBD2
clone size: NA
J gene: TRBJ2-7
CDR3 DNA: TGTGCCAGCTCACCGGGCCTTCAAGCGGGACGGGAGCAGTACTTC
CDR3 protein: CASSPGLQAGREQYF

V gene: TRBV27
CDR3 length: 15
D gene: NA
clone size: NA
J gene: TRBJ1-5
CDR3 DNA: TGTGCCAGCAGTGGGGGCACAGGTTCTAATCAGCCCCAGCATTTT
CDR3 protein: CASSGGTGSNQPQHF

V gene: TRBV6-6
CDR3 length: 15
D gene: NA
clone size: NA
J gene: TRBJ1-6
CDR3 DNA: TGTGCCAGCACAGGAAGTGACAGGTTGAATTCACCCCTCCACTTT
CDR3 protein: CASTGSDRLNSPLHF

V gene: TRBV6-5
CDR3 length: 14
D gene: NA
clone size: NA
J gene: TRBJ2-2
CDR3 DNA: TGTGCCAGCAGTTCCTATATTACTACCGGGGAGCTGTTTTTT
CDR3 protein: CASSSYITTGELFF

V gene: TRBV5-1
CDR3 length: 14
D gene: NA
clone size: NA
J gene: TRBJ2-5
CDR3 DNA: TGCGCCAGCAGCTTGATGAGAACTCGAGAGACCCAGTACTTC
CDR3 protein: CASSLMRTRETQYF

V gene: TRBV30
CDR3 length: 13
D gene: NA
clone size: NA
J gene: TRBJ2-3
CDR3 DNA: TGTGCCTGGAGCATCAGTACTCAGGGTACGCAGTATTTT
CDR3 protein: CAWSISTQGTQYF

V gene: TRBV27
CDR3 length: 16
D gene: NA
clone size: NA
J gene: TRBJ2-4
CDR3 DNA: TGTGCCAGCAGTTTAGGGGGCAGGGGAGCCAAAAACATTCAGTACTTC
CDR3 protein: CASSLGGRGAKNIQYF